The subject of this entry is one T cell receptor (beta chain). Its antigen remains unidentified. The data are from a study of cytomegalovirus exposure and HLA in healthy donors. Notes on the study in general: Cytomegalovirus association was listed for around 180 TCR beta chains.

V was clipped by 6 bases and J by 0 bases, with 14 bases between them. The CDR3 has 15 amino acids. Germline loops: CDR1 MNHNS, CDR2 SASEGT. The primer mix had 60 Vbeta and 13 Jbeta primers. TCRdb keeps only in-frame clones here, not all; method: immunoSEQ multiplex PCR. This repertoire includes roughly 60,000 clones. This sequence originates from a woman in her late teens or twenties in good health and CMV-seronegative. The chain recombines TRBV6-1 with TRBJ1-2; tentative D call: TRBD1 (6 bases). Sequences were obtained from PBMCs. CDR3 sequence (DNA): TGTGCCAGCAGCGGGACACAGACCTCTAACTATGGCTACACCTTC. Translated: CASSGTQTSNYGYTF.